This T cell receptor (beta chain) was identified during a study of beta chain features in type 1 diabetes. The CDR3 has 14 amino acids. CDR1 and CDR2 from the germline V gene are MNHNY and SVGAGI (reference sequence). Unmatched junction bases numbered 12, after V lost 7 bases and J lost 8 bases. Expressed TCRB transcripts were sequenced because the entire RNA isolate underwent reverse transcription. The data were produced by immunoSEQ multiplex PCR, yet TCRdb's version contains in-frame clones alone and is incomplete. The sample comprises about 930,000 clones, around a sixth of which are singletons, and 0.02% to 0.025% rests with the top ten.

The clonotype comes from a woman aged 18 to 35 in good health. V and J are TRBV6-6 and TRBJ2-3, with 7 bases matching TRBD1. The sample taken for sequencing was naive CD4+ T cells from blood. The CDR3, as DNA: TGTGCCAGCACTCCTGGTGGGACAGCAGGTACGCAGTATTTT. Translation: CASTPGGTAGTQYF.